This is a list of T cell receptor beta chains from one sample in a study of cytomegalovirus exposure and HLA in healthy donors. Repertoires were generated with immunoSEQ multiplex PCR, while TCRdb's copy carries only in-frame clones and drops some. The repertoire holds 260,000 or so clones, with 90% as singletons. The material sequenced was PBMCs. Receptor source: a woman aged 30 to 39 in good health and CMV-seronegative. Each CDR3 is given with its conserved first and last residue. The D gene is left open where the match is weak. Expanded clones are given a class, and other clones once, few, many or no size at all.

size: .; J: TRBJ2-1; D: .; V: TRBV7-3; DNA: TGTGCCAGCAGCTTACCCGAGGAGGGTTACAATGAGCAGTTCTTC; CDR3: CASSLPEEGYNEQFF
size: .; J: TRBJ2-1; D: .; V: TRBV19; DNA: TGTGCCAGTAGCCAAATGGGCGGTTACTCCTACAATGAGCAGTTCTTC; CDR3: CASSQMGGYSYNEQFF
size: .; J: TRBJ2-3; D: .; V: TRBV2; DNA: TGTGCCAGCAGTGACAGGGTCACAGATACGCAGTATTTT; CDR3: CASSDRVTDTQYF
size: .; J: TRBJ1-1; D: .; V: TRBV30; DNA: TGTGCCTGGGGACAGTTTAACACTGAAGCTTTCTTT; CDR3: CAWGQFNTEAFF
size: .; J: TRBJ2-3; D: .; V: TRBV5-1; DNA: TGCGCCAGCAGCCCGAACCCCTACACAGATACGCAGTATTTT; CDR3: CASSPNPYTDTQYF
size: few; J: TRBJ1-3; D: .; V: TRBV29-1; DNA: TGCAGCGTTGAAGTCCCGCCCGGGGCTGGAAACACCATATATTTT; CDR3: CSVEVPPGAGNTIYF
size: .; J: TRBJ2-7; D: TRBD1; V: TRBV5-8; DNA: TGTGCCAGCAGCTTGGGGGGACAGGGGACCTACGAGCAGTACTTC; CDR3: CASSLGGQGTYEQYF
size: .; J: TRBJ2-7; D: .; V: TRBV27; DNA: TGTGCCAGCAGTTTGACAACCCCCCCCTACGAGCAGTACTTC; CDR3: CASSLTTPPYEQYF
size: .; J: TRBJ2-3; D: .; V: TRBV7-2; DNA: TGTGCCAGCAGCTTAACGAGCGTAACGGGACGCACAGATACGCAGTATTTT; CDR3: CASSLTSVTGRTDTQYF
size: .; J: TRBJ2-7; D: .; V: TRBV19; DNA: TGTGCCAGTAGAGCGCCGGGAACAGGTAACTACGAGCAGTACTTC; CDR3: CASRAPGTGNYEQYF
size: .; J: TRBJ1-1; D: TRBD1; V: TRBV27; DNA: TGTGCCAGCCGCCCGTTCGGACAGGGTAATTTGTTAGGTGAAGCTTTCTTT; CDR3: CASRPFGQGNLLGEAFF
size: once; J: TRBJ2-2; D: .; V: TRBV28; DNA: TGTGCCAGCAGCCCGCCCGGGACCGGGGAGCTGTTTTTT; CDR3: CASSPPGTGELFF
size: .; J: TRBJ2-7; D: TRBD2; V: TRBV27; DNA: TGTGCCACCCTGAAGACTAGCGGGAGTGGCGAGCAGTACTTC; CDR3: CATLKTSGSGEQYF
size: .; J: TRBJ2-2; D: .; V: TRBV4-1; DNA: TGCGCCAGCAGCCCGACTATAGGGTACACCGGGGAGCTGTTTTTT; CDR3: CASSPTIGYTGELFF
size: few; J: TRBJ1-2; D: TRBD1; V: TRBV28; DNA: TGTGCCAGCAGTCTAGCGGGACAGGGGAACTATGGCTACACCTTC; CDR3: CASSLAGQGNYGYTF
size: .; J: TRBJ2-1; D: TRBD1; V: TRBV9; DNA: TGTGCCAGCAGCCAAACCAGAGGACAGGGGGGATACAATGAGCAGTTCTTC; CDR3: CASSQTRGQGGYNEQFF
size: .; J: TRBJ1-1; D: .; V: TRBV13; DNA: TGTGCCAGCAGCCACATCAACCAGATGAACACTGAAGCTTTCTTT; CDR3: CASSHINQMNTEAFF
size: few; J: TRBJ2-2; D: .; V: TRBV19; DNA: TGTGCCAGTAGTATATTCAGGAACACCGGGGAGCTGTTTTTT; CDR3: CASSIFRNTGELFF
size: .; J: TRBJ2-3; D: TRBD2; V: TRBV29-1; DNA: TGCAGCGTTGACGGGGGGAATACGCAGTATTTT; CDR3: CSVDGGNTQYF
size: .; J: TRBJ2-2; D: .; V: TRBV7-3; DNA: TGTGCCAGCAGCTTAATGGGGGGCGCCAGCACCGGGGAGCTGTTTTTT; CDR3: CASSLMGGASTGELFF
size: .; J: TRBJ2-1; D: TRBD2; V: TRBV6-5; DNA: TGTGCCAGCAGTTACGCCGGGACTAACAATGAGCAGTTCTTC; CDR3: CASSYAGTNNEQFF
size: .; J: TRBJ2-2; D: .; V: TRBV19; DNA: TGTGCCAGTACCCTATGGGGATACACCGGGGAGCTGTTTTTT; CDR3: CASTLWGYTGELFF
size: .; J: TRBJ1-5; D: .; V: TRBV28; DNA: TGTGCCAGCAGTTTATTTGCGACAATGAGCAATCAGCCCCAGCATTTT; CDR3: CASSLFATMSNQPQHF
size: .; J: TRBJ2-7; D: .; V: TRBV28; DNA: TGTGCCAGCAGTTTGGGGTCAGCCCTACCCTACTCCTACGAGCAGTACTTC; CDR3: CASSLGSALPYSYEQYF
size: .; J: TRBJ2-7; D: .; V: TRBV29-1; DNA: TGCAGCGTTGGGCTGGCCTACGAGCAGTACTTC; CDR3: CSVGLAYEQYF
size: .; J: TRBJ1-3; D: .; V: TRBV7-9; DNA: TGTGCCAGCAGCTTACAGGGGACTGGAAACACCATATATTTT; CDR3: CASSLQGTGNTIYF
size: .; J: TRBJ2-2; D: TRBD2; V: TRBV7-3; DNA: TGTGCCAGCAGCTTAGAGTCCGGGACTAGCGGGCGGACCGGGGAGCTGTTTTTT; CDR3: CASSLESGTSGRTGELFF
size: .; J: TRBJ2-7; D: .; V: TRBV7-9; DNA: TGTGCCAGCAGCTTACCGACTGACGAGCAGTACTTC; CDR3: CASSLPTDEQYF
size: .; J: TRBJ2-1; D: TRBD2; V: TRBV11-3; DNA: TGTGCCAGCAGCCGACGGACTAGCGGAACGAATGAGCAGTTCTTC; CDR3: CASSRRTSGTNEQFF
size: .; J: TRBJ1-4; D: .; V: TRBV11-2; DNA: TGTGCCAGCAGTCTGGGGGGAACGGCTAATGAAAAACTGTTTTTT; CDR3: CASSLGGTANEKLFF
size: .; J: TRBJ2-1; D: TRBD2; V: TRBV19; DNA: TGTGCCAGTAGTATGGGGGCTAGCGGGAGGGGTAGTGAGCAGTTCTTC; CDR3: CASSMGASGRGSEQFF
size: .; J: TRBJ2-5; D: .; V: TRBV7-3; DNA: TGTGCCAGCAGCTTGATGGGCAACACCAAAGAGACCCAGTACTTC; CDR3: CASSLMGNTKETQYF
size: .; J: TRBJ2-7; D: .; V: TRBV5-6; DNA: TGTGCCAGCAGCTCCGGGACATACTACGAGCAGTACTTC; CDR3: CASSSGTYYEQYF
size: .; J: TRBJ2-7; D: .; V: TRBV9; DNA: TGTGCCAGCAGCGAGCAGTGGGCAGACGAGCAGTACTTC; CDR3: CASSEQWADEQYF
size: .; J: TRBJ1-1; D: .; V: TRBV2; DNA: TGTGCCACCCTGACAGGTATGAACACTGAAGCTTTCTTT; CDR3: CATLTGMNTEAFF
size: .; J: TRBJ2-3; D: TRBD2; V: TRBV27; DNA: TGTGCCAGCAGAATAGCGGGAGGCGCAGATACGCAGTATTTT; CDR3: CASRIAGGADTQYF
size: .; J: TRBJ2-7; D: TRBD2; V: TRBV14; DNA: TGTGCCAGCAGCCAGGGGTCGGCTAGCGGGAACTACGAGCAGTACTTC; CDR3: CASSQGSASGNYEQYF
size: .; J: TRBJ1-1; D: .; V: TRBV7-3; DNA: TGTGCCAGCAGCGAGGGAAGTGGCACTGAAGCTTTCTTT; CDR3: CASSEGSGTEAFF
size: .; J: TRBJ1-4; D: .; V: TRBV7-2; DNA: TGTGCCAGCAGCTTAGGTACACACGCAACTAATGAAAAACTGTTTTTT; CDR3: CASSLGTHATNEKLFF
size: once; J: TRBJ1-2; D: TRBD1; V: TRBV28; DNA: TGTGCCAGCAGTCCACAGGGACAGGGGGCGCCTGGCTACACCTTC; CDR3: CASSPQGQGAPGYTF
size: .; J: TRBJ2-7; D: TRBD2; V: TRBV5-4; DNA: TGTGCCAGCAGCTTGGCTGAGATTAGCGGGAGTACGGGTGAGCAGTACTTC; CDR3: CASSLAEISGSTGEQYF
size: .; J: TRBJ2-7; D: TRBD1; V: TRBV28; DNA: TGTGCCAGCAGTTTAGGGACAGCCAGCTCCTACGAGCAGTACTTC; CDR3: CASSLGTASSYEQYF
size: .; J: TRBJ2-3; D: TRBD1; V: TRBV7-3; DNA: TGTGCCAGCAGCTTAGGACAGGGGGGATTCACAGATACGCAGTATTTT; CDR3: CASSLGQGGFTDTQYF
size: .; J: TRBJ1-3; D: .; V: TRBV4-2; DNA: TGTGCCAGCAGCCACCCTGGCGGGGGCCCTGGAAACACCATATATTTT; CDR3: CASSHPGGGPGNTIYF
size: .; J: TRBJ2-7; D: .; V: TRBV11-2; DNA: TGTGCCAGCAGTTCGTTCCACTACGAGCAGTACTTC; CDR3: CASSSFHYEQYF
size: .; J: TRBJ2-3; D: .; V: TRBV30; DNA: TGTGCCTGGAGTGCGACACGCACAGATACGCAGTATTTT; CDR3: CAWSATRTDTQYF
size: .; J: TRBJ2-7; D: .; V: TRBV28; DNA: TGTGCCAGCAGTTCCCCCGGACGGTCCTACGAGCAGTACTTC; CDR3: CASSSPGRSYEQYF
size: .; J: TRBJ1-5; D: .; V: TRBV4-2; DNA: TGTGCCAGCAGCCAAGGGGCGGGAAATCAGCCCCAGCATTTT; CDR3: CASSQGAGNQPQHF
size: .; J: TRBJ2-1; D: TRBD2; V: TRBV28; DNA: TGTGCCAGCAGTTCCACCATAGCGGGATCCTACAATGAGCAGTTCTTC; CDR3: CASSSTIAGSYNEQFF
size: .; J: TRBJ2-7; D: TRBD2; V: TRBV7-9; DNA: TGTGCCAGCAGCTTATTGGGCGGGAGCTCCTACGAGCAGTACTTC; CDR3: CASSLLGGSSYEQYF
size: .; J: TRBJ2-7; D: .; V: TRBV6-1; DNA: TGTGCCAGCAGTGAACTTGGGGGCGCCGCCTACGAGCAGTACTTC; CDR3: CASSELGGAAYEQYF
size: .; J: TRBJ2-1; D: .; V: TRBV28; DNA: TGTGCCAGCAGTTTATCGTGGGGCTCCTACAATGAGCAGTTCTTC; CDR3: CASSLSWGSYNEQFF
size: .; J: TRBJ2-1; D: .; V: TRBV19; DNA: TGTGCCAGTAGTATAGGAGGAAATGAGCAGTTCTTC; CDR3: CASSIGGNEQFF
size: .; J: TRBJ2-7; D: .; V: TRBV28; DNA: TGTGCCAGCAGTCCCCAGTTTCCGTCGGGGCGCCTCCACGAGCAGTACTTC; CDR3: CASSPQFPSGRLHEQYF
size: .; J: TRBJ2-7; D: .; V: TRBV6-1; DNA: TGTGCCAGCAGTCTAGTGGGGGGTCGCTACGAGCAGTACTTC; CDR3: CASSLVGGRYEQYF
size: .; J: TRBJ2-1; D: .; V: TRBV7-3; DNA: TGTGCCAGCAGCTCCGGACTGGGCAATGAGCAGTTCTTC; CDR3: CASSSGLGNEQFF
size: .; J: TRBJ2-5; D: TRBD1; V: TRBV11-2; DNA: TGTGCCAGCAGCTTAGGGCAGGGGGCAGGTGGAGAGACCCAGTACTTC; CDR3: CASSLGQGAGGETQYF
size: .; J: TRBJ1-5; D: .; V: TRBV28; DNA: TGTGCCAGCAGTTCGGGAGACACGAGCAATCAGCCCCAGCATTTT; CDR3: CASSSGDTSNQPQHF
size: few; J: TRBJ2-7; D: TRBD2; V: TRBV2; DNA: TGTGCCACCCTAGCGGGAGGAAGAGACGAGCAGTACTTC; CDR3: CATLAGGRDEQYF